The table lists the clone carrying this T cell receptor (beta chain) with many counts. Its target is not known. Uncontrolled infections, other autoimmune diseases, pregnancy or lactation led to exclusion of patients. RNA transcripts provided the source from which TCR beta CDR3 regions were amplified. During a first-round RT-PCR of the TCR CDR3, the HTBI primer set was used. TCRdb re-called the multiplex PCR reads through MiXCR, storing one row per CDR3 protein. The profile shows 300,000 to 450,000 distinct CDR3 sequences, under 15% of them singletons. This sample was included in a study of T cells in Graves' hyperthyroidism and ophthalmopathy. The study's findings and limits: For ophthalmopathy, model prediction preceded onset by a median about 6.2 months.

This CDR3 comprises 14 residues. Germline values: CDR1 LGHDT, CDR2 YNNKEL (reference sequence). V was shortened by 1 base and J by 9 bases, with 10 bases between the two germline ends. The sequencing sample was made of blood. This clonotype originated in a woman younger than 45 with Graves' hyperthyroidism. This rearrangement joins TRBV3-1 to TRBJ1-6; weak D call: TRBD1 (6 bases). The CDR3: CASSQGQGSSPLHF. CDR3 sequence (DNA): TGTGCCAGCAGCCAAGGTCAGGGGAGTTCACCCCTCCACTTT.